The T cell receptor (beta chain) described here comes from a study of T-cell reconstitution after alpha-beta-depleted transplantation in children. Whole-study findings and limits: At one year after transplant, newly produced T cells mostly accounted for T-cell counts and diversity.

This clonotype was picked up many times. Antigen: not known. Germline CDR1 reads MGHDK; CDR2 reads SYGVNS. V was clipped by 1 base and J by 8 bases, with 8 bases between them. The CDR3 has 13 amino acids. This sample's TCRbeta library carried unique molecular identifier barcodes. TCRdb fed the PCR reads into MiXCR, producing one record per CDR3 protein. Of about 300,000 distinct CDR3 sequences in the sample, 9.5% to 13% were seen once. This chain joins TRBV25-1 and TRBJ2-2, with D uncertain. The sequencing here drew on PBMCs, taken before TCRalphabeta/CD19-depleted stem cell transplant. The receptor was derived from a boy less than two years old with acute myeloid leukemia, due to receive a stem cell transplant. The CDR3 here is CASSEWDAGELFF. In nucleotides, the CDR3 is TGTGCCAGCAGTGAATGGGATGCTGGGGAGCTGTTTTTT.